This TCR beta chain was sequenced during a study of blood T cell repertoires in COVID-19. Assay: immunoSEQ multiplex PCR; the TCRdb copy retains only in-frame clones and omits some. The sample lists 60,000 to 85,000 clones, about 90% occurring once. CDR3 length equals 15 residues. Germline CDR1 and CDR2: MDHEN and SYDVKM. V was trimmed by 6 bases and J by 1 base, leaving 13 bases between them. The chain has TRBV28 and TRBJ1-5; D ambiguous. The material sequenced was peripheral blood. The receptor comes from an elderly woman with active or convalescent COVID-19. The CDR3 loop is CASRARHLSNQPQHF. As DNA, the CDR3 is TGTGCCAGCAGGGCCCGACACTTAAGCAATCAGCCCCAGCATTTT.